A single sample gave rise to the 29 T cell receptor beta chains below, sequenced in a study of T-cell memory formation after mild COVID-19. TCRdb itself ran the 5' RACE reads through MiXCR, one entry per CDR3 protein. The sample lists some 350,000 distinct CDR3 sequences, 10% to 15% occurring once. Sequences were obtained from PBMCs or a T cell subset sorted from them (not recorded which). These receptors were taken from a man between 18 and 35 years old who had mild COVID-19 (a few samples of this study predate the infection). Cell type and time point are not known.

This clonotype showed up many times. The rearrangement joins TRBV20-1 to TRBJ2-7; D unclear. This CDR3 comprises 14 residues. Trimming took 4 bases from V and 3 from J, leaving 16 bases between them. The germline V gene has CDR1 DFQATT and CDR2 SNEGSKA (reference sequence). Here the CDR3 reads CSAIKPSIYYEQYV. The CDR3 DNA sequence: TGCAGTGCTATAAAGCCCTCCATATACTACGAGCAGTACGTC.

CDR3 nucleotide sequence: TGTGCCAGCAGCTCCCTGGTGGGGGGGGCAGAGACCCAGTACTTC. Encoded protein: CASSSLVGGAETQYF. The chain combines TRBV7-9 with TRBJ2-5, with D maybe TRBD2 (7 bases). CDR1 and CDR2 (germline): SEHNR, FQNEAQ (reference sequence). The CDR3 extends over 15 amino acids. V lost 4 bases and J lost 4, with 16 bases in between.

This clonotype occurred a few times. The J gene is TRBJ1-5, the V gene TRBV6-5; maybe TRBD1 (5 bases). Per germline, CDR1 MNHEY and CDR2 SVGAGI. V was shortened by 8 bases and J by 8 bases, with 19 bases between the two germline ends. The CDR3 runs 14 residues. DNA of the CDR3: TGTGCCAGCGGTGGGGGACGGCCGGCGGAGCCCCAGCATTTT. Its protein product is CASGGGRPAEPQHF.

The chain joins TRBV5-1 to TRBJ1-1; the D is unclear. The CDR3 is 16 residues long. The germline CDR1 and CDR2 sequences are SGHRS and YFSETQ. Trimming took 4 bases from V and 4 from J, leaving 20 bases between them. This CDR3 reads CASSLDRGRISTEAFF. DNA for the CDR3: TGCGCCAGCAGCCTGGATCGGGGTCGGATATCCACTGAAGCTTTCTTT. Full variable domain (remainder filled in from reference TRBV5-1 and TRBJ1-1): KAGVTQTPRYLIKTRGQQVTLSCSPISGHRSVSWYQQTPGQGLQFLFEYFSETQRNKGNFPGRFSGRQFSNSRSEMNVSTLELGDSALYLCASSLDRGRISTEAFFGQGTRLTVV.

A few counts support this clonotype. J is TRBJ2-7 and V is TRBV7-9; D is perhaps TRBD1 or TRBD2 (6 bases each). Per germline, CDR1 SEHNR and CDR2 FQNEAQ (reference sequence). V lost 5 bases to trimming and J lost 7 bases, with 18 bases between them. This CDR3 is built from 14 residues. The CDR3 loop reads CASSREGGIGEQYV. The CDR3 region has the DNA TGTGCCAGCAGCCGCGAAGGGGGGATAGGGGAGCAGTACGTC.

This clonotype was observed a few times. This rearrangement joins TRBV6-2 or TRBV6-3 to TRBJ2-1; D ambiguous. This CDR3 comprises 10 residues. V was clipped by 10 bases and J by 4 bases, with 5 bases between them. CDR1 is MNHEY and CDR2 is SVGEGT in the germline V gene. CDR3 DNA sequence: TGTGCCATAGGGTACAATGAGCAGTTCTTC. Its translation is CAIGYNEQFF.

CDR3 residues: CASSLGIKETQYF. The DNA for the CDR3 is TGTGCCAGCAGCTTGGGGATTAAAGAGACCCAGTACTTC. The J gene is TRBJ2-5, the V gene TRBV7-3; D is unclear. This CDR3 is built from 13 residues. V was shortened by 3 bases and J by 3 bases, with 8 bases between the two germline ends. CDR1 is SGHTA and CDR2 is FQGTGA in the germline V gene. Filled out from reference TRBV7-3 and TRBJ2-5, the complete variable domain reads GAGVSQTPSNKVTEKGKYVELRCDPISGHTALYWYRQSLGQGPEFLIYFQGTGAADDSGLPNDRFFAVRPEGSVSTLKIQRTERGDSAVYLCASSLGIKETQYFGPGTRLLVL.

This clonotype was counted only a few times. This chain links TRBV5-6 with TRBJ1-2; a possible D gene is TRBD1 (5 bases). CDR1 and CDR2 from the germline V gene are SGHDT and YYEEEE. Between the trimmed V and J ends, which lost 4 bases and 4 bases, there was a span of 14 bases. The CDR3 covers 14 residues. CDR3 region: CASSVRQGGYGYTF. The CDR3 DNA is TGTGCCAGCAGCGTGCGGCAGGGTGGCTATGGCTACACCTTC.

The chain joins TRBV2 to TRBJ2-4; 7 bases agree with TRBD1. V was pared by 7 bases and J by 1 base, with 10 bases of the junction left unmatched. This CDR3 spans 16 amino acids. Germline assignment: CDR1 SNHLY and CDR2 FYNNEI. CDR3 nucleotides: TGTGCCAGCATGCACCGACAGGGTATCGCCAAAAACATTCAGTACTTC. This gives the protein CASMHRQGIAKNIQYF.

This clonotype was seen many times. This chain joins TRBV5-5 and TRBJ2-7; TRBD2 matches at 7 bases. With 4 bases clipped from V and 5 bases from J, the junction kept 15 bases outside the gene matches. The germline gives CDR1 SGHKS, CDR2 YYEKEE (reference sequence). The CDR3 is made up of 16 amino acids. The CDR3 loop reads CASSPTGEGRVHEQYV. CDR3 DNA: TGTGCCAGCAGCCCGACCGGGGAGGGACGTGTTCACGAGCAGTACGTC.

CDR3 DNA sequence: TGTGCCAGCAGTTACACGCCGGGACAGGGAGGACTAGGTGGTTCAGATACGCAGTATTTT. It translates to CASSYTPGQGGLGGSDTQYF. The gene calls are TRBV6-2 or TRBV6-3 and TRBJ2-3; 9 bases are shared with TRBD1. Trimming removed 2 bases from V and 4 bases from J; junction bases left unmatched: 19. The CDR3 is made up of 20 amino acids. Germline CDR1 is MNHEY and CDR2 is SVGEGT.

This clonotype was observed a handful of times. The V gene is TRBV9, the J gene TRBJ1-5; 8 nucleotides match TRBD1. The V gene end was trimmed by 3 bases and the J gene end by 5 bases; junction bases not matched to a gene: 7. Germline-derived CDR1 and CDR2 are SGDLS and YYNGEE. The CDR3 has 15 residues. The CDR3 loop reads CASSAGQAHHQPQHF. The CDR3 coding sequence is TGTGCCAGCAGCGCGGGACAGGCGCACCATCAGCCCCAGCATTTT.

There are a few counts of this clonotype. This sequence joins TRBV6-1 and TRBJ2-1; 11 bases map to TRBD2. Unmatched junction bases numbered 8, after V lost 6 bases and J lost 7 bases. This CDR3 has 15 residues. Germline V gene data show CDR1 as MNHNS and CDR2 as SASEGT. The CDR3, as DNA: TGTGCCAGCAGGCCGATAGCGGGGGGGCCGAATGAGCAGTTCTTC. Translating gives CASRPIAGGPNEQFF.

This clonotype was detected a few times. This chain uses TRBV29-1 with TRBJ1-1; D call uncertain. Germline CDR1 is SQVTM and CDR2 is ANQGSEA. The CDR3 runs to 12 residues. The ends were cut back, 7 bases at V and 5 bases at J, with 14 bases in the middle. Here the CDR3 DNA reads TGCAGCGCCAGTAAAGCGAATACTGAAGCTTTCTTT. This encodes CSASKANTEAFF. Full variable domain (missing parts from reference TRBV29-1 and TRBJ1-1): SAVISQKPSRDICQRGTSLTIQCQVDSQVTMMFWYRQQPGQSLTLIATANQGSEATYESGFVIDKFPISRPNLTFSTLTVSNMSPEDSSIYLCSASKANTEAFFGQGTRLTVV.

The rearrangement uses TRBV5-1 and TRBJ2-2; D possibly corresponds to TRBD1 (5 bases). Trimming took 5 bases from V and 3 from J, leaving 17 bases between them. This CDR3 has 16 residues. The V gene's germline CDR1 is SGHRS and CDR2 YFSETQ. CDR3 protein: CASRPRDRWDTGELFF. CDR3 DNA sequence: TGCGCCAGCAGACCCAGGGATCGGTGGGACACCGGGGAGCTGTTTTTT.

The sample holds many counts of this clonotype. CDR3: CASSPTGPPYEQYF. For the CDR3, the DNA is TGTGCCAGCAGCCCTACGGGACCCCCGTACGAGCAGTACTTC. The chain employs TRBV7-8 and TRBJ2-7; D possibly uses TRBD1 or TRBD2 (5 bases each). Germline lookup yields CDR1 SGHVS and CDR2 FQNEAQ. The V and J ends lost 5 bases and 4 bases respectively, with 15 bases between them. The CDR3 is 14 residues long.

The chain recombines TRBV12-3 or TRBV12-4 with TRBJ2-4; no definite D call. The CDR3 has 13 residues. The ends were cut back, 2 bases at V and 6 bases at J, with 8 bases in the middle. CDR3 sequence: CASSLSPINIQYF. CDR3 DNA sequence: TGTGCCAGCAGTTTAAGCCCAATAAACATTCAGTACTTC.

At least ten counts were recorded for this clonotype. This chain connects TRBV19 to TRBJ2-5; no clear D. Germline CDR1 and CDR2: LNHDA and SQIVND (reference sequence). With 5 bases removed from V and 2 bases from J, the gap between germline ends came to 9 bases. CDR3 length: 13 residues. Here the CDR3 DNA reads TGTGCCAGTAGTCCCCCAGAACAAGAGACCCAGTACTTC. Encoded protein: CASSPPEQETQYF.

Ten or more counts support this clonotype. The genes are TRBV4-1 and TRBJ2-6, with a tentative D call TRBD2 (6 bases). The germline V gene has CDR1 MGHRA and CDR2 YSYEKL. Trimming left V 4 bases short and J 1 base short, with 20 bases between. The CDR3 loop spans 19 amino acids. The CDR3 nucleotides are TGCGCCAGCAGCCTTGAGCGGGCGCAGGGTAAATCTGGGGCCAACGTCCTGACTTTC. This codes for CASSLERAQGKSGANVLTF.

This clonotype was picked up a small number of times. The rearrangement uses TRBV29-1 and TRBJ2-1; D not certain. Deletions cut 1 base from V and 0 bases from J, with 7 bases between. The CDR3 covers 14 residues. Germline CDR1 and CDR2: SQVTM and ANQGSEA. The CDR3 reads CSVEGRDSYNEQFF. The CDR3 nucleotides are TGCAGCGTTGAAGGAAGAGACTCCTACAATGAGCAGTTCTTC.

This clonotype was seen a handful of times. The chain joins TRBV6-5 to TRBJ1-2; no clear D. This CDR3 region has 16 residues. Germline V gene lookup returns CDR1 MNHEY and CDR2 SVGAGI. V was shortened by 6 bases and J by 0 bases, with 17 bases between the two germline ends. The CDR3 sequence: CASRVWTGLTNYGYTF. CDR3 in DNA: TGTGCCAGCAGGGTTTGGACCGGACTAACTAACTATGGCTACACCTTC.

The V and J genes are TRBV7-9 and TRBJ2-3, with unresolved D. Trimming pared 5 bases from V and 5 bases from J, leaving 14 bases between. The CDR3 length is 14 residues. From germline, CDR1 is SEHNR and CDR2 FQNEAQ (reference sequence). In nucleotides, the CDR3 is TGTGCCAGCAGCCTCACCCAGGACCAAGATACGCAGTATTTT. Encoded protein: CASSLTQDQDTQYF.

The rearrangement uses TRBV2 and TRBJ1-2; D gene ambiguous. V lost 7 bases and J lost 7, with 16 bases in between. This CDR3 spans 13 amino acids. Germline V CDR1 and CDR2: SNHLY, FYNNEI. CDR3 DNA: TGTGCCAGCATGATCGTGTCCTCCGGTGGCTACACCTTC. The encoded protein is CASMIVSSGGYTF.

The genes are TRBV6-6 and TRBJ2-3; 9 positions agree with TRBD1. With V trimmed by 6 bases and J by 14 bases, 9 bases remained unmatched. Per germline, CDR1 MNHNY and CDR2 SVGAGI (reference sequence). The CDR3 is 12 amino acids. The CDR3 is CASRSLGTGTYF. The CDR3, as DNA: TGTGCCAGCAGGTCCCTGGGGACAGGGACGTATTTT.

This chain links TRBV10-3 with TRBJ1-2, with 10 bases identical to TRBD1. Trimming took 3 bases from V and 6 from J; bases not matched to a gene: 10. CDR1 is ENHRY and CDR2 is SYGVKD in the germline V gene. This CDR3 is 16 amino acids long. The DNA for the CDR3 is TGTGCCATCAGTGACCCGGGACAGGGGACGCTCCATGGCTACACCTTC. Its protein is CAISDPGQGTLHGYTF.

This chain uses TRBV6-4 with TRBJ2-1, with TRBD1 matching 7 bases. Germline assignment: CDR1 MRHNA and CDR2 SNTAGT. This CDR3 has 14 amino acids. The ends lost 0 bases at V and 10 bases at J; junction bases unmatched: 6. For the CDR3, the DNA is TGTGCCAGCAGTGACTCTCGGCAGGGGGTAGAGCAGTTCTTC. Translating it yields CASSDSRQGVEQFF.

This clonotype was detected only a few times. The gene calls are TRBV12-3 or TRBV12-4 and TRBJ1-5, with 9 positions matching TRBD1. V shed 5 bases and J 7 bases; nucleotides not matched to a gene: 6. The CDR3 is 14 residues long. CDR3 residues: CASSLGTGIQPQHF. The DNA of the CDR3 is TGTGCCAGCAGTCTCGGGACAGGGATACAGCCCCAGCATTTT.

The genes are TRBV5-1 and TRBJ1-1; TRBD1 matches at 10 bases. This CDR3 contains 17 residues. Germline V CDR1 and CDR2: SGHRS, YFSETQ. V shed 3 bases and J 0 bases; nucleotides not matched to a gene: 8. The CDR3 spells CASSSSDRGLLNTEAFF. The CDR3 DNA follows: TGCGCCAGCAGCTCTTCCGACAGGGGGCTTTTGAACACTGAAGCTTTCTTT.

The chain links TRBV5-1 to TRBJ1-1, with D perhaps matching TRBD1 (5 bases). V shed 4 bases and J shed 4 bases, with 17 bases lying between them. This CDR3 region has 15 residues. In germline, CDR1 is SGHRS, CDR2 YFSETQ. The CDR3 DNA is TGCGCCAGCAGCCTCCCAGGGTCAAGTAGCACTGAAGCTTTCTTT. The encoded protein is CASSLPGSSSTEAFF.